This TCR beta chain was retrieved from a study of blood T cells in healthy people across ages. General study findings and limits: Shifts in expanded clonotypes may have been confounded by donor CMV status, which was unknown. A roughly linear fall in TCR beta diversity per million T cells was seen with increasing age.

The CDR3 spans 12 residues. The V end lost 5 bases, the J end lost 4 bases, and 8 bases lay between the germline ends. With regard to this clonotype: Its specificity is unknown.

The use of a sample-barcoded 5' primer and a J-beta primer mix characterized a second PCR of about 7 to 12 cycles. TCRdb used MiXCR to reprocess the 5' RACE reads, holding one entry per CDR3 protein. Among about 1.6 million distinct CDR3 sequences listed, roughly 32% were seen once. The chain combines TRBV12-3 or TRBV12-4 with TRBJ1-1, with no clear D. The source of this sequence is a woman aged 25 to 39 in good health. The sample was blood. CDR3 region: CASSPWATEAFF. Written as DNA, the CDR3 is TGTGCCAGCAGTCCCTGGGCCACTGAAGCTTTCTTT.